The 24 T cell receptor beta chains reported below all come from one sample, sequenced in a study of CD8 T cells in Susac syndrome. With random hexamers, reverse transcription was performed on about 0.5 to 1 ug of RNA. TCRdb re-called the immunoSEQ multiplex PCR reads through MiXCR, storing one row per CDR3 protein. Found here are around 230,000 distinct CDR3 sequences, less than 96% of them singletons; the top ten hold 0.08% to 0.11%. Sequencing was done on a sample of CD4+ T cells from PBMCs. The receptor set was obtained from a human donor with Susac syndrome.

The chain carries TRBV5-4 and TRBJ2-7, with TRBD2 matching over 8 bases. J lost 2 bases, V lost 5 bases, and 9 bases had no gene match. Germline values: CDR1 SGHNT, CDR2 YYREEE (reference sequence). The CDR3 has 15 amino acids. CDR3 bases: TGTGCCAGCAGTCGAACGACTAGCGTAGCCTACGAGCAGTACTTC. Its protein product is CASSRTTSVAYEQYF.

The chain has TRBV29-1 and TRBJ1-2; no reliable D call. The CDR3 totals 12 residues. V was cut by 6 bases and J by 2 bases, with 10 bases left in between. CDR1 and CDR2 (germline): SQVTM, ANQGSEA. CDR3 nucleotides: TGCAGCGTCCTCGAGTTAAACTATGGCTACACCTTC. This encodes CSVLELNYGYTF.

The chain is built from TRBV7-9 and TRBJ2-5; 9 bases line up with TRBD1. V was pared by 4 bases and J by 4 bases, with 10 bases of the junction left unmatched. Germline V gene lookup returns CDR1 SEHNR and CDR2 FQNEAQ (reference sequence). The CDR3 totals 16 residues. CDR3 bases: TGTGCCAGCAGCTGGGCCGGGACAGGGCATACAGAGACCCAGTACTTC. It encodes CASSWAGTGHTETQYF.

This chain links TRBV28 with TRBJ2-2; D is possibly TRBD2 (5 bases). With 2 bases removed from V and 6 bases from J, the gap between germline ends came to 13 bases. The V gene's germline CDR1 is MDHEN and CDR2 SYDVKM. This CDR3 is 15 amino acids long. This CDR3 reads CASSLTRTRSGELFF. The DNA for the CDR3 is TGTGCCAGCAGTTTAACCCGAACTAGATCCGGGGAGCTGTTTTTT.

The V gene is TRBV18, the J gene TRBJ2-1; D is perhaps TRBD1 (6 bases). Deletions cut 2 bases from V and 4 bases from J, with 18 bases between. This CDR3 region has 17 residues. Per the germline V gene, CDR1 is KGHSH and CDR2 is LQKENI. CDR3: CASSPGAGAGSYNEQFF. In DNA form, the CDR3 reads TGTGCCAGCTCACCAGGGGCAGGGGCTGGGTCATACAATGAGCAGTTCTTC. The variable domain in full, completed from reference TRBV18 and TRBJ2-1, reads NAGVMQNPRHLVRRRGQEARLRCSPMKGHSHVYWYRQLPEEGLKFMVYLQKENIIDESGMPKERFSAEFPKEGPSILRIQQVVRGDSAAYFCASSPGAGAGSYNEQFFGPGTRLTVL.

The chain is built from TRBV12-3 or TRBV12-4 and TRBJ2-5, with no clear D. There are 13 residues in the CDR3. V shed 3 bases and J shed 2 bases, with 7 bases lying between them. The chain's CDR3 is CASSFLHQETQYF. DNA of the CDR3: TGTGCCAGCAGTTTTCTCCATCAAGAGACCCAGTACTTC.

The rearrangement links TRBV3-1 to TRBJ1-1, with D possibly matching TRBD1 (6 bases). Trimming left V 1 base short and J 10 bases short, with 10 bases between. CDR1 LGHDT and CDR2 YNNKEL come from the germline V gene (reference sequence). This CDR3 spans 12 amino acids. In nucleotides, the CDR3 is TGTGCCAGCAGCCAAGCCGACAGGCGAGCTTTCTTT. Its translation: CASSQADRRAFF.

This chain uses TRBV5-1 with TRBJ2-7; 10 nucleotides match TRBD2. Trimming took 5 bases from V and 5 from J; bases not matched to a gene: 7. The CDR3 covers 14 residues. CDR1 SGHRS and CDR2 YFSETQ come from the germline V gene. This chain's CDR3 is CASRVAGGGHEQYF. The DNA for the CDR3 is TGCGCCAGCAGAGTAGCGGGAGGAGGCCACGAGCAGTACTTC.

The V call is TRBV5-1, the J call TRBJ2-7; 8 bases match TRBD2. The germline CDR1 and CDR2 sequences are SGHRS and YFSETQ. The CDR3 consists of 14 residues. V gave up 2 bases and J gave up 2 bases; unmatched junction bases: 3. The CDR3 loop is CASSFTSGTYEQYF. In DNA, the CDR3 is TGCGCCAGCAGCTTTACTAGCGGAACCTACGAGCAGTACTTC.

CDR3 nucleotides: TGCAGCGACGGGCCTGACAATGAGCAGTTCTTC. Translated, it gives CSDGPDNEQFF. This chain links TRBV29-1 with TRBJ2-1; D is unresolved. Germline CDR1 reads SQVTM; CDR2 reads ANQGSEA. V was shortened by 7 bases and J by 5 bases, with 9 bases between the two germline ends. The CDR3 loop spans 11 amino acids.

The rearrangement links TRBV5-6 to TRBJ1-3; D gene uncertain. The germline gives CDR1 SGHDT, CDR2 YYEEEE. Trimming removed 5 bases from V and 3 bases from J, with 9 bases in between. CDR3 length: 13 amino acids. In DNA form, the CDR3 reads TGTGCCAGCAGGACGTGGTATGGAAACACCATATATTTT. Translation gives CASRTWYGNTIYF.

The chain carries TRBV7-9 and TRBJ2-1, with D possibly matching TRBD2 (6 bases). Looked up from germline, CDR1 is SEHNR and CDR2 is FQNEAQ (reference sequence). V was shortened by 4 bases and J by 3 bases, with 13 bases between the two germline ends. CDR3 length: 15 amino acids. The CDR3 loop is CASSSDGGNYNEQFF. CDR3 nucleotide sequence: TGTGCCAGCAGCTCAGATGGCGGGAACTACAATGAGCAGTTCTTC.

This clonotype was detected once. The rearrangement links TRBV29-1 to TRBJ2-7; 7 positions agree with TRBD1. V was clipped by 4 bases and J by 5 bases; unmatched bases: 8. The CDR3 length is 13 residues. CDR1 SQVTM and CDR2 ANQGSEA come from the germline V gene. This chain's CDR3 is CSVAVRGIHEQYF. Here the CDR3 DNA reads TGCAGCGTTGCGGTCAGGGGGATACACGAGCAGTACTTC.

The chain is built from TRBV15 and TRBJ2-4; D is uncertain. The CDR3 is made up of 14 amino acids. The germline CDR1 and CDR2 sequences are LNHNV and YYDKDF (reference sequence). Trimming stripped 6 bases from V and 1 base from J, with 10 bases between. CDR3 DNA sequence: TGTGCCACCAGACAGCTCCAGGCCAAAAACATTCAGTACTTC. Its translation: CATRQLQAKNIQYF.

V and J are TRBV20-1 and TRBJ2-7, with TRBD2 matching over 7 bases. V was clipped by 0 bases and J by 2 bases; unmatched bases: 7. The CDR3 runs to 15 residues. The germline CDR1 and CDR2 sequences are DFQATT and SNEGSKA (reference sequence). Here the CDR3 DNA reads TGCAGTGCTAGAGACCCGGCCGGACTAGCCTACGAGCAGTACTTC. Its translation: CSARDPAGLAYEQYF.

V is TRBV2 and J is TRBJ1-5, with a weak D call TRBD1 (5 bases). The CDR3 has 11 amino acids. Germline V gene sequence: CDR1 SNHLY, CDR2 FYNNEI. The V gene lost 8 bases and the J gene lost 11 bases, with 13 bases spanning the gap. The CDR3 bases are TGTGCCAGCGCTGTGGGGCGGGCCCAGCATTTT. Its translation: CASAVGRAQHF. Full variable domain (outside the CDR3, taken from reference TRBV2 and TRBJ1-5): EPEVTQTPSHQVTQMGQEVILRCVPISNHLYFYWYRQILGQKVEFLVSFYNNEISEKSEIFDDQFSVERPDGSNFTLKIRSTKLEDSAMYFCASAVGRAQHFGDGTRLSIL.

The chain links TRBV5-1 to TRBJ2-3; TRBD2 matches 11 bases. V was clipped by 3 bases and J by 5 bases; unmatched bases: 2. Germline CDR1 and CDR2: SGHRS and YFSETQ. The CDR3 is 14 residues long. The DNA for the CDR3 is TGCGCCAGCAGCTGGGGGACTAGCGGAGATACGCAGTATTTT. It translates to CASSWGTSGDTQYF.

The chain is built from TRBV19 and TRBJ1-2; D ambiguous. V gave up 6 bases and J gave up 4 bases, with 15 bases separating them. The CDR3 loop spans 14 amino acids. Germline V gives CDR1 LNHDA, CDR2 SQIVND (reference sequence). CDR3 sequence reads: CASRGSSPRYGYTF. In DNA, the CDR3 is TGTGCCAGTAGAGGATCTTCTCCCCGCTATGGCTACACCTTC.

The chain joins TRBV5-1 to TRBJ2-1, with TRBD2 identical over 13 bases. V lost 3 bases, J lost 7 bases, and 4 bases stayed unmatched. Germline values: CDR1 SGHRS, CDR2 YFSETQ. This CDR3 is built from 15 residues. The CDR3 is CASSSLAGGPNEQFF. CDR3 nucleotide sequence: TGCGCCAGCAGCTCACTAGCGGGAGGGCCGAATGAGCAGTTCTTC.

The chain is built from TRBV29-1 and TRBJ1-1; D remains unclear. Germline V CDR1 and CDR2: SQVTM, ANQGSEA. The CDR3 spans 11 residues. V lost 1 base and J lost 5, with 5 bases in between. The DNA of the CDR3 is TGCAGCGTTGAAGGTTTAACTGAAGCTTTCTTT. It specifies CSVEGLTEAFF. The full variable domain, completed using reference TRBV29-1 and TRBJ1-1, is SAVISQKPSRDICQRGTSLTIQCQVDSQVTMMFWYRQQPGQSLTLIATANQGSEATYESGFVIDKFPISRPNLTFSTLTVSNMSPEDSSIYLCSVEGLTEAFFGQGTRLTVV.

This clonotype came up once. V usage is TRBV19 and J usage is TRBJ1-1, with D tentatively TRBD1 (5 bases). Trimming took 7 bases from V and 8 from J, leaving 17 bases between them. Germline CDR1 and CDR2: LNHDA and SQIVND (reference sequence). CDR3 length: 13 residues. CDR3 nucleotides: TGTGCCAGTAAAGTCCTGGGCGGGACGGAAGCTTTCTTT. It is translated as CASKVLGGTEAFF.

The V call is TRBV20-1, the J call TRBJ2-5; D may be TRBD2 (6 bases). The CDR3 extends over 16 amino acids. Looked up from germline, CDR1 is DFQATT and CDR2 is SNEGSKA (reference sequence). Trimming left V 2 bases short and J 5 bases short, with 21 bases between. The CDR3 DNA reads TGCAGTGCTAGACGCCCGCGTACTAGCTATACGGAGACCCAGTACTTC. Translating gives CSARRPRTSYTETQYF.

V usage is TRBV19 and J usage is TRBJ2-1, with TRBD1 identical over 8 bases. J was trimmed by 12 bases and V by 5 bases; bases with no gene match: 3. CDR3 length equals 11 residues. The germline gives CDR1 LNHDA, CDR2 SQIVND (reference sequence). In DNA form, the CDR3 reads TGTGCCAGTAGTCGACAGGGGTGGCAGTTCTTC. This encodes CASSRQGWQFF. Drawing the rest from reference TRBV19 and TRBJ2-1, the complete variable domain is DGGITQSPKYLFRKEGQNVTLSCEQNLNHDAMYWYRQDPGQGLRLIYYSQIVNDFQKGDIAEGYSVSREKKESFPLTVTSAQKNPTAFYLCASSRQGWQFFGPGTRLTVL.

The chain couples TRBV5-1 to TRBJ2-3, with D possibly TRBD2 on 5 matching bases. This CDR3 has 16 residues. Trimming shortened V by 0 bases and J by 0 bases, and 11 bases separated the two germline ends. CDR1 is SGHRS and CDR2 is YFSETQ in the germline V gene. CDR3 sequence (DNA): TGCGCCAGCAGCTTGGGGAGGACTTGGAGCACAGATACGCAGTATTTT. As protein: CASSLGRTWSTDTQYF.